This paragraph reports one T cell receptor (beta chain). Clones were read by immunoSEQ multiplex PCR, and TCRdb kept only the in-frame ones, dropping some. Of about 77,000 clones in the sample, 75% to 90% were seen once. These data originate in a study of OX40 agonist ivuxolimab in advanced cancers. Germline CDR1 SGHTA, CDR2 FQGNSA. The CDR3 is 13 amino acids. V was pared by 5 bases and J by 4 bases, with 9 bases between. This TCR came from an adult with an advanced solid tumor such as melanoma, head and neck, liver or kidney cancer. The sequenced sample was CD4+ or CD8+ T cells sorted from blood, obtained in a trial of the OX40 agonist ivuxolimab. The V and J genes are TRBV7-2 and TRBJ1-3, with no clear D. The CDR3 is CASSPIRGNTIYF. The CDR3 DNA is TGTGCCAGCAGCCCCATTCGAGGAAACACCATATATTTT.